Listed below are T cell receptor beta chains from one sample, sequenced in a study of CD8+CD57+ T cells in acquired aplastic anemia. TCRdb used MiXCR to reprocess the reads, holding one entry per CDR3 protein. The sample consists of some 150,000 distinct CDR3 sequences, approximately 41% of them appearing once. The specimen was sorted CD4+, CD8+, or CD8+CD57+ T cells (not recorded which) from PBMCs. The source is a human donor in good health, serving as a control. Both conserved end residues are part of each CDR3. D genes are given only for firm matches. Part of the rows lack a size; the others show once, few, many or a class for expanded clones.

j_call clone_size v_call d_call cdr3_nt cdr3_aa
TRBJ1-6 many TRBV5-4 TRBD1 TGTGCCAGCAGCTTGGGGTCTACAGGGGGGGGTTCACCCCTCCACTTT CASSLGSTGGGSPLHF
TRBJ1-1 many TRBV7-8 . TGTGCCAGCAGCTTACTGACCTCCAACACTGAAGCTTTCTTT CASSLLTSNTEAFF
TRBJ2-1 many TRBV12-3/TRBV12-4 TRBD2 TGTGCCAGCCAGACTAGCGGGGGAAGTGAGCAGTTCTTC CASQTSGGSEQFF
TRBJ1-3 many TRBV10-1 . TGCGCCAGCGGCGGGGGAATCTCTGGAAACACCATATATTTT CASGGGISGNTIYF
TRBJ2-1 many TRBV2 TRBD2 TGTGCCAGCAGTGGCGGGGGTCGCTCCTACAATGAGCAGTTCTTC CASSGGGRSYNEQFF
TRBJ1-4 many TRBV20-1 TRBD1 TGCAGTGCCCGGACAGGGGATAATGAAAAACTGTTTTTT CSARTGDNEKLFF
TRBJ1-2 . TRBV6-1 TRBD1 TGTGCCAGCAGCCTGGGACAGGGGGTCTATGGCTACACCTTC CASSLGQGVYGYTF
TRBJ2-2 many TRBV20-1 TRBD2 TGCAGTGCTAGTAGCGGGAGTTGGACCGGGGAGCTGTTTTTT CSASSGSWTGELFF
TRBJ1-6 few TRBV12-2 . TGTGCAAGTCGCTTAAAGTTCAGGGGCAATTCACCCCTCCACTTT CASRLKFRGNSPLHF
TRBJ2-1 many TRBV4-1 TRBD2 TGCGCCAGCAGCCTGGGACTAGCAGTCTACAATGAGCAGTTCTTC CASSLGLAVYNEQFF
TRBJ1-1 . TRBV7-2 . TGTGCCAGCAGCTTAAGCAGGAACACTGAAGCTTTCTTT CASSLSRNTEAFF